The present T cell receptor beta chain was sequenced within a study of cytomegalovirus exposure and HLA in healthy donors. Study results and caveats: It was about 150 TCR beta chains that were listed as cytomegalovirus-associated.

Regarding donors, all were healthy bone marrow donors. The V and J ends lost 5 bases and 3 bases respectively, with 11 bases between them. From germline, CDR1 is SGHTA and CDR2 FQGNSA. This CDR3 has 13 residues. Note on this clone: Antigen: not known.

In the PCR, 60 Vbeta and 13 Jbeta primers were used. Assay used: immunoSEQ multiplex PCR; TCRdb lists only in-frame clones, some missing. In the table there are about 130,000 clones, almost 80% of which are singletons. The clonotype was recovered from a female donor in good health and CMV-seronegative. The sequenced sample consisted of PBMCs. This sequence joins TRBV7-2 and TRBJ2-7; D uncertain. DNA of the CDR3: TGTGCCAGCAGCCAAGCCGGCGGCTACGAGCAGTACTTC. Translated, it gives CASSQAGGYEQYF.